These 6 T cell receptor beta chains originate from one sample sequenced in a study of read filtering for tumor transcriptome and immune sequencing. From around 0.4 ug of RNA, a library with molecular barcoded alpha/delta and beta/gamma adaptors was made. TCRdb fed the reads into MiXCR, producing one record per CDR3 protein. The table has approximately 40,000 distinct CDR3 sequences, approximately 14% seen once. The material sequenced was a population of CD138-negative cells sorted from bone marrow. These receptors were collected from a donor aged 40 or over with multiple myeloma.

At least ten counts were recorded for this clonotype. The V call is TRBV7-2, the J call TRBJ2-1, with a possible D match to TRBD1 (5 bases). CDR1 SGHTA and CDR2 FQGNSA come from the germline V gene. The CDR3 length is 13 residues. Trimming cost V 2 bases and J 12 bases, with 14 bases left between them. The CDR3 DNA reads as TGTGCCAGCAGCTTAATAACGAGAAGGGGGCAGTTCTTC. It specifies CASSLITRRGQFF.

The chain has TRBV5-4 and TRBJ2-3; 8 bases are a match to TRBD2. V shed 4 bases and J 2 bases; nucleotides not matched to a gene: 6. Germline V gene lookup returns CDR1 SGHNT and CDR2 YYREEE (reference sequence). This CDR3 region has 15 residues. The CDR3 region has the DNA TGTGCCAGCAGCGGGGGACTAGGCTCCACAGATACGCAGTATTTT. As protein: CASSGGLGSTDTQYF.

This clonotype was found many times. The genes are TRBV29-1 and TRBJ2-5; 9 positions agree with TRBD2. The CDR3 is 13 residues long. Germline trimming cut 6 bases from V and 3 bases from J; bases unmatched to any gene: 5. Per germline, CDR1 SQVTM and CDR2 ANQGSEA. The CDR3 sequence is CSVGRLAEETQYF. As DNA, the CDR3 is TGCAGCGTGGGCCGACTAGCGGAAGAGACCCAGTACTTC.

This clonotype appeared a single time. Just one base apart from a much larger clone, this may be a read error. A read error is likely, as this CDR3 ends without the conserved phenylalanine or tryptophan. This chain links TRBV7-2 with TRBJ2-4, with D tentatively TRBD2 (5 bases). Trimming removed 1 base at V and 4 bases at J, with 14 bases between. Germline CDR1 is SGHTA and CDR2 is FQGNSA. This CDR3 is 16 amino acids long. The chain's CDR3 is CASSLGRRSSKNIQYL. CDR3 sequence (DNA): TGTGCCAGCAGCTTAGGACGGAGGAGCTCGAAAAACATTCAGTACCTC.

This clonotype was counted at least ten times. The V and J genes are TRBV7-8 and TRBJ2-3; 12 bases match TRBD2. Looked up from germline, CDR1 is SGHVS and CDR2 is FQNEAQ. The CDR3 loop spans 18 amino acids. The J segment lost 1 base and the V segment lost 3 bases, leaving 8 bases of the junction unmatched. DNA for the CDR3: TGTGCCAGCAGCTTGCGGACTAGCGGGGCCATGGGCACAGATACGCAGTATTTT. This sequence encodes CASSLRTSGAMGTDTQYF.

Many counts were recorded for this clonotype. The chain recombines TRBV29-1 with TRBJ2-1; 7 nucleotides align to TRBD1. This CDR3 has 16 residues. V lost 1 base to trimming and J lost 3 bases; unmatched junction nucleotides: 9. Germline CDR1 is SQVTM and CDR2 is ANQGSEA. The CDR3 DNA follows: TGCAGCGTTGAAGGGGAACCGGGACAGAGCTACAATGAGCAGTTCTTC. It is translated as CSVEGEPGQSYNEQFF.